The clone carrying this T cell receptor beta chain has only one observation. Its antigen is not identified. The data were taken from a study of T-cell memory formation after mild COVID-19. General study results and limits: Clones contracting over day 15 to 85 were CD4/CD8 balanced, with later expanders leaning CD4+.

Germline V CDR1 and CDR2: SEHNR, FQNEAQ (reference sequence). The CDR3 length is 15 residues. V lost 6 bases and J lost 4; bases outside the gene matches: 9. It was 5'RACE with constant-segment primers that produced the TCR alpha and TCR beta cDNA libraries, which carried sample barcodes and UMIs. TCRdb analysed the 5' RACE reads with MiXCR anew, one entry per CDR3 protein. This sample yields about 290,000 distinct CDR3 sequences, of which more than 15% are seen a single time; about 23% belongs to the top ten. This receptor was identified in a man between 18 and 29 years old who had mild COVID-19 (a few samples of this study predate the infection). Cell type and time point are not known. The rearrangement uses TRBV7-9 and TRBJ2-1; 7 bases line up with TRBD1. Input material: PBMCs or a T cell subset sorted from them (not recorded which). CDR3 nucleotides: TGTGCCAGCAGTCCCATGGACAGGCGTTACAATGAGCAGTTCTTC. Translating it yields CASSPMDRRYNEQFF.